This T cell receptor beta chain is from a study of cytomegalovirus exposure and HLA in healthy donors. CDR1 is SEHNR and CDR2 is FQNEAQ in the germline V gene (reference sequence). V gave up 3 bases and J gave up 0 bases; unmatched junction bases: 7. The CDR3 covers 16 residues. Researchers ran the PCR with 60 Vbeta and 13 Jbeta primers. TCRdb's table, derived via immunoSEQ multiplex PCR, lists solely in-frame clones and lacks some. The table records 150,000 to 200,000 clones, 75% to 80% of them present only once. The sequenced sample was PBMCs. The sequence came from a middle-aged woman in good health and CMV-seropositive. The chain joins TRBV7-9 to TRBJ1-2; 7 bases fit TRBD1. CDR3 amino acids: CASSFGGQRTNYGYTF. As DNA, the CDR3 is TGTGCCAGCAGCTTTGGGGGACAGAGAACTAACTATGGCTACACCTTC.